A single sample is the source of the 17 T cell receptor beta chains below, sequenced in a study of cytomegalovirus exposure and HLA in healthy donors. 13 Jbeta primers and 60 Vbeta primers were used for the PCR. Sequencing was performed with immunoSEQ multiplex PCR; in TCRdb, only in-frame clones are kept and a portion is missing. The data hold about 130,000 clones, with roughly 10% observed a single time. Sequencing was performed on PBMCs. The receptors were gathered from a man aged 45-65 years in good health and CMV-seronegative.

V is TRBV28 and J is TRBJ2-7, with 7 positions matching TRBD1. The germline V gene has CDR1 MDHEN and CDR2 SYDVKM. J lost 3 bases, V lost 6 bases, and 17 bases had no gene match. This CDR3 contains 17 residues. CDR3 in DNA: TGTGCCAGCAGCCCCTTAGGGGGCCTCCCAACCTACTACGAGCAGTACTTC. Translation: CASSPLGGLPTYYEQYF. Combining the CDR3 with reference TRBV28 and TRBJ2-7 gives the whole variable domain DVKVTQSSRYLVKRTGEKVFLECVQDMDHENMFWYRQDPGLGLRLIYFSYDVKMKEKGDIPEGYSVSREKKERFSLILESASTNQTSMYLCASSPLGGLPTYYEQYFGPGTRLTVT.

In this sample, this clone turned up a few times. This chain links TRBV10-3 with TRBJ1-4; D gene unclear. V gave up 8 bases and J gave up 5 bases, with 18 bases separating them. Germline V gene sequence: CDR1 ENHRY, CDR2 SYGVKD. This CDR3 comprises 15 residues. CDR3 sequence: CAIRPGSGSNEKLFF. CDR3 in DNA: TGTGCCATCCGGCCCGGGTCTGGTTCGAATGAAAAACTGTTTTTT.

This clone was seen a few times. This chain connects TRBV12-5 to TRBJ2-2; D gene unclear. Germline CDR1 LGHNT, CDR2 FRNRAP. V dropped 1 base and J dropped 6 bases, with 6 bases sitting between them. This CDR3 region has 13 residues. CDR3 in amino acids: CASGLEAAGELFF. The CDR3 DNA sequence: TGTGCTAGTGGTTTGGAGGCGGCCGGGGAGCTGTTTTTT.

The V and J genes are TRBV19 and TRBJ2-7; D is unclear. Per germline, CDR1 LNHDA and CDR2 SQIVND (reference sequence). The CDR3 contains 13 residues. Trimming pared 6 bases from V and 1 base from J, leaving 10 bases between. The CDR3 sequence: CASSAQISYEQYF. The CDR3 coding sequence is TGTGCCAGTAGCGCCCAGATTTCCTACGAGCAGTACTTC.

A few counts support this clone. The V gene is TRBV28, the J gene TRBJ2-5; D unclear. The J call may be faulty, since TRBJ2-7 better matches the DNA end. CDR3 length: 12 residues. Germline lookup yields CDR1 MDHEN and CDR2 SYDVKM. The CDR3 spells CASSPWSYEQYF. The CDR3 nucleotides read TGTGCCAGCAGTCCCTGGTCCTACGAGCAGTACTTC.

This sequence joins TRBV25-1 and TRBJ2-7; 11 bases are shared with TRBD1. Germline values: CDR1 MGHDK, CDR2 SYGVNS. The J segment lost 3 bases and the V segment lost 2 bases, leaving 6 bases of the junction unmatched. The CDR3 covers 16 residues. Here the CDR3 DNA reads TGTGCCAGCAGTGAAGGTGGGGACAGGGGGTTCTACGAGCAGTACTTC. Its translation: CASSEGGDRGFYEQYF.

In its sample, this clone was seen a few times. The gene calls are TRBV19 and TRBJ2-7; 7 positions match TRBD2. Germline assignment: CDR1 LNHDA and CDR2 SQIVND (reference sequence). Trimming at V came to 2 bases and at J to 3 bases, leaving 13 bases not matched to a gene. There are 17 residues in the CDR3. CDR3 DNA: TGTGCCAGTAGTATATCTTTCCGGGGGAGGGGAGACTACGAGCAGTACTTC. Encoded protein: CASSISFRGRGDYEQYF.

The chain has TRBV15 and TRBJ1-3; the D gene is possibly TRBD1 (6 bases). The CDR3 is 17 amino acids. Germline CDR1 is LNHNV and CDR2 is YYDKDF (reference sequence). Trimming removed 1 base from V and 2 bases from J, with 15 bases in between. The CDR3 loop reads CATSRVGRGQAGNTIYF. The CDR3, as DNA: TGTGCCACCAGCAGAGTTGGGCGGGGGCAAGCTGGAAACACCATATATTTT.

This clone was picked up a small number of times. The rearrangement links TRBV5-4 to TRBJ1-3; D perhaps matches TRBD1 (6 bases). The CDR3 has 15 residues. Per the germline V gene, CDR1 is SGHNT and CDR2 is YYREEE (reference sequence). Deletions cut 0 bases from V and 2 bases from J, with 9 bases between. As DNA, the CDR3 is TGTGCCAGCAGCTTGGAGCAGGGGCCTGGAAACACCATATATTTT. Translated, it gives CASSLEQGPGNTIYF.

This clone was seen a handful of times. V usage is TRBV2 and J usage is TRBJ2-3, with D possibly matching TRBD2 (5 bases). V lost 7 bases, J lost 4 bases, and 12 bases lay in between. The germline gives CDR1 SNHLY, CDR2 FYNNEI. The CDR3 is made up of 13 amino acids. CDR3 sequence: CASIRGRADTQYF. The CDR3 DNA reads as TGTGCCAGCATACGGGGTCGTGCAGATACGCAGTATTTT.

This clone was recorded a few times. This chain links TRBV5-1 with TRBJ2-5; no clear D gene. This CDR3 comprises 13 residues. Germline values: CDR1 SGHRS, CDR2 YFSETQ. Trimming left V 0 bases short and J 2 bases short, with 5 bases between. CDR3 region: CASSLGAQETQYF. The CDR3 bases are TGCGCCAGCAGCTTGGGAGCACAAGAGACCCAGTACTTC. The full variable domain, in which reference TRBV5-1 and TRBJ2-5 provide the parts outside the CDR3, is KAGVTQTPRYLIKTRGQQVTLSCSPISGHRSVSWYQQTPGQGLQFLFEYFSETQRNKGNFPGRFSGRQFSNSRSEMNVSTLELGDSALYLCASSLGAQETQYFGPGTRLLVL.

The chain has TRBV5-6 and TRBJ1-1, with TRBD1 identical over 11 bases. The CDR3 consists of 17 residues. Germline V lookup: CDR1 SGHDT, CDR2 YYEEEE. Trimming removed 1 base from V and 1 base from J; junction bases left unmatched: 6. The CDR3 reads CASSLLRDRGGNTEAFF. CDR3 DNA: TGTGCCAGCAGCTTGCTCCGGGACAGGGGGGGGAACACTGAAGCTTTCTTT.

CDR3 bases: TGTGCCAGCAGCCCGGGAATGAACACTGAAGCTTTCTTT. It yields the protein CASSPGMNTEAFF. The chain is built from TRBV7-2 and TRBJ1-1; D is undetermined. The germline V and J ends were trimmed by 5 bases and 0 bases, with 7 bases remaining between them. This CDR3 spans 13 amino acids. From germline, CDR1 is SGHTA and CDR2 FQGNSA.

Only a few counts were recorded for this clone. The rearrangement uses TRBV19 and TRBJ1-1; D gene unclear. Germline lookup yields CDR1 LNHDA and CDR2 SQIVND (reference sequence). V lost 6 bases and J 3 bases, leaving 11 bases between the germline ends. The CDR3 has 13 amino acids. CDR3 amino acids: CASSSTRDTEAFF. CDR3 in DNA: TGTGCCAGTAGCTCCACGAGAGACACTGAAGCTTTCTTT.

This clone has more than one count but fewer than ten. The chain carries TRBV2 and TRBJ2-7; 9 positions match TRBD1. The trim removed 5 bases at V and 3 bases at J, leaving 5 bases unmatched. Germline V gene data show CDR1 as SNHLY and CDR2 as FYNNEI. The CDR3 is 14 residues long. CDR3 region: CASSPRDRDYEQYF. The CDR3 DNA reads as TGTGCCAGCAGTCCCCGGGACAGGGACTACGAGCAGTACTTC.

V gene TRBV7-3 combines with J gene TRBJ2-1; D unresolved. CDR1 and CDR2 from the germline V gene are SGHTA and FQGTGA. The CDR3 spans 14 residues. V was trimmed by 5 bases and J by 6 bases, leaving 14 bases between them. The CDR3 spells CASSPQPSGNEQFF. Here the CDR3 DNA reads TGTGCCAGCAGCCCTCAACCCAGTGGCAATGAGCAGTTCTTC.

This clone has a handful of counts. V is TRBV5-1 and J is TRBJ2-1; TRBD1 is a possible D gene (6 bases). V gave up 7 bases and J gave up 1 base, with 12 bases separating them. This CDR3 contains 14 residues. Looked up from germline, CDR1 is SGHRS and CDR2 is YFSETQ. The CDR3 nucleotides are TGCGCCAGCTGTATCAGGGGTTCCTACAATGAGCAGTTCTTC. Translating it yields CASCIRGSYNEQFF.